These T cell receptor beta chains were read from a single sample in a study of CD8+CD57+ T cells in acquired aplastic anemia. TCRdb independently ran MiXCR on the reads; one entry per CDR3 protein. The sample yields 150,000 to 200,000 distinct CDR3 sequences, 48% seen once. Sequenced: sorted CD4+, CD8+, or CD8+CD57+ T cells (not recorded which) from PBMCs. These receptors were collected from a human donor with aplastic anemia. Each CDR3 is given with its conserved first and last residue. D genes are given only for firm matches. Expanded clones are given a class, and other clones once, few, many or no size at all.

v_gene	abundance	d_gene	j_gene	CDR3nt	CDR3aa
TRBV7-9	many	TRBD1	TRBJ2-7	TGTGCCAGCATCCCCGGGACAGACGAGCAGTACTTC	CASIPGTDEQYF
TRBV7-9	many	TRBD1	TRBJ1-2	TGTGCCAGCAGCCCGGGGGGGACAGAGGGAAACTATGGCTACACCTTC	CASSPGGTEGNYGYTF
TRBV9	few	NA	TRBJ1-2	TGTGCCAGCAGCGCGCATAGCAGGGGTCCTACCTATGGCTACACCTTC	CASSAHSRGPTYGYTF
TRBV30	many	NA	TRBJ2-7	TGTGCCTGGAGTGTCGATGGAGCCTACGAGCAGTACTTC	CAWSVDGAYEQYF
TRBV7-6	few	TRBD2	TRBJ2-5	TGTGCCTCGGCGGGGGGGGGAGAGACCCAGTACTTC	CASAGGGETQYF
TRBV30	many	NA	TRBJ2-7	TGTGCCTGCGTGGAATCCGAGCAGTACTTC	CACVESEQYF
TRBV4-1	many	TRBD1	TRBJ1-2	TGCGCCAGCAGCCAAGAAGCACCAGGGGGGATCTATGGCTACACCTTC	CASSQEAPGGIYGYTF
TRBV12-3/TRBV12-4	many	NA	TRBJ1-1	TGTGCCAGCAGTTTAGGGGTTATGAACACTGAAGCTTTCTTT	CASSLGVMNTEAFF
TRBV15	few	NA	TRBJ1-3	TGTGCCACCGGGGGAGCGGGGAACTCTGGAAACACCATATATTTT	CATGGAGNSGNTIYF
TRBV20-1	NA	NA	TRBJ1-1	TGCAGTGCAAATGAGGCTAGGGAAGAAGCTTTCTTT	CSANEAREEAFF
TRBV12-3/TRBV12-4	NA	NA	TRBJ2-7	TGTGCCAGCAGTTCAAACGGGCTCGAGCAGTACTTC	CASSSNGLEQYF
TRBV20-1	NA	NA	TRBJ1-6	TGCAGTGCTAGAAGACTGGGGTCGGGTTCACCCCTCCACTTT	CSARRLGSGSPLHF
TRBV20-1	many	TRBD2	TRBJ2-7	TGCAGTGCTAAAGGGACTAGCGGGAACTACGAGCAGTACTTC	CSAKGTSGNYEQYF
TRBV19	many	NA	TRBJ2-1	TGTGCCAGTAGTCCAGGGAGCTCCTACAATGAGCAGTTCTTC	CASSPGSSYNEQFF
TRBV12-3/TRBV12-4	many	TRBD1	TRBJ2-1	TGTGCCAGCAGTCCCGGACAGGTCATTACCCACTCCTACAATGAGCAGTTCTTC	CASSPGQVITHSYNEQFF
TRBV5-8	NA	TRBD1	TRBJ1-2	TGTGCCAGCCGGGACAGGGTCTTAGTTAACTATGGCTACACCTTC	CASRDRVLVNYGYTF
TRBV5-1	NA	TRBD1	TRBJ2-3	TGCGCCAGCAGCCCCAGGGACAGTCGAGATACGCAGTATTTT	CASSPRDSRDTQYF
TRBV10-2	NA	NA	TRBJ1-2	TGCGCCAGCAGTGAAGTCGACTCCTATGGCTACACCTTC	CASSEVDSYGYTF
TRBV10-3	NA	NA	TRBJ1-1	TGTGCCATCAGTGTCGGGCTTTCCGATGGGGCTTTCTTT	CAISVGLSDGAFF
TRBV9	many	NA	TRBJ1-1	TGTGCCAGCAGCGGGTCCGGGAGCGAAGCTTTCTTT	CASSGSGSEAFF
TRBV25-1	many	NA	TRBJ1-2	TGTGCCAGCAGTGATAGGGGAGCAAACTATGGCTACACCTTC	CASSDRGANYGYTF
TRBV12-5	many	NA	TRBJ1-1	TGTGCTAGTGGTTCGACAGTGACTGAAGCTTTCTTT	CASGSTVTEAFF
TRBV7-8	NA	NA	TRBJ2-1	TGTGCCAGCAGCTTGGTAGAGCGGAATGAGCAGCTCTTC	CASSLVERNEQLF
TRBV24-1	NA	NA	TRBJ1-5	TGTGCCACCAGTTATAGGGTGTATCGGAATCAGCCCCAGCATTTT	CATSYRVYRNQPQHF
TRBV29-1	once	TRBD1	TRBJ2-7	TGCAGCGCTGAGGGACAGGGAGCCGCCTACGAGCAGTACTTC	CSAEGQGAAYEQYF
TRBV9	NA	NA	TRBJ2-3	TGTGCCAGCAGCGGCACCGTGGGGCGAGCAGATACGCAGTATTTT	CASSGTVGRADTQYF
TRBV2	many	NA	TRBJ2-3	TGTGCCAGCAGTGTGAGTACGGGAGTGTTTGATACGCAGTATTTT	CASSVSTGVFDTQYF